What follows are 31 T cell receptor beta chains derived from one specimen sequenced in a study of human thymus T cells. Resections removed during corrective heart surgery provided the thymus tissue used. The data were produced by immunoSEQ multiplex PCR, yet TCRdb's version contains in-frame clones alone and is incomplete. The sample shows tens of thousands of clones, 85% to 95% of them seen only once. Sequencing was carried out using thymus tissue. Source of these receptors: a girl under three years old with a congenital heart defect but otherwise immunologically healthy.

J is TRBJ1-2 and V is TRBV19; D possibly corresponds to TRBD1 (6 bases). CDR1 is LNHDA and CDR2 is SQIVND in the germline V gene (reference sequence). With 3 bases removed from V and 6 bases from J, the gap between germline ends came to 11 bases. This CDR3 is built from 13 residues. The CDR3 DNA reads TGTGCCAGTAGTATTAAGGGGGGCCATGGCTACACCTTC. It yields the protein CASSIKGGHGYTF.

J is TRBJ1-1 and V is TRBV2, with D possibly being TRBD1 (5 bases). This CDR3 is built from 12 residues. Trimming cost V 9 bases and J 1 base, with 9 bases left between them. Germline assignment: CDR1 SNHLY and CDR2 FYNNEI. CDR3 bases: TGTGCCAGACCCACAGGGAACACTGAAGCTTTCTTT. Translated: CARPTGNTEAFF.

The chain couples TRBV20-1 to TRBJ2-5; unclear D gene. CDR3 length equals 10 residues. Germline V CDR1 and CDR2: DFQATT, SNEGSKA (reference sequence). The V gene lost 7 bases and the J gene lost 4 bases, with 7 bases spanning the gap. Here the CDR3 reads CSVRPETQYF. For the CDR3, the DNA is TGCAGTGTACGACCAGAGACCCAGTACTTC.

The chain has TRBV28 and TRBJ1-4; 8 positions agree with TRBD1. The V gene's germline CDR1 is MDHEN and CDR2 SYDVKM. The CDR3 spans 14 residues. J lost 4 bases, V lost 5 bases, and 3 bases had no gene match. CDR3 sequence reads: CASSLRGHNEKLFF. CDR3 DNA sequence: TGTGCCAGCAGTCTCAGGGGGCATAATGAAAAACTGTTTTTT.

There are a few counts of this clone. The rearrangement joins TRBV9 to TRBJ1-1; D ambiguous. In germline, CDR1 is SGDLS, CDR2 YYNGEE. V dropped 7 bases and J dropped 7 bases, with 17 bases sitting between them. The CDR3 consists of 13 residues. CDR3 region: CASAPEGPYEAFF. The CDR3 DNA sequence: TGTGCCAGCGCCCCTGAGGGTCCGTATGAAGCTTTCTTT.

This clone was counted once. The gene calls are TRBV19 and TRBJ2-7; D is unresolved. Looked up from germline, CDR1 is LNHDA and CDR2 is SQIVND (reference sequence). V shed 2 bases and J shed 5 bases, with 16 bases lying between them. CDR3 length: 15 residues. The CDR3 DNA is TGTGCCAGTAGTATATCAGTGGGCCCTCGCGACGAGCAGTACTTC. It yields the protein CASSISVGPRDEQYF.

V usage is TRBV19 and J usage is TRBJ2-2; D not certain. V shed 8 bases and J shed 11 bases, with 12 bases lying between them. Looked up from germline, CDR1 is LNHDA and CDR2 is SQIVND (reference sequence). The CDR3 contains 11 residues. In DNA form, the CDR3 reads TGTGCCAGTCGCCTGGAGAGAGAGCTGTTTTTT. It codes for CASRLERELFF.

This rearrangement joins TRBV7-9 to TRBJ1-2, with D unclear. CDR1 and CDR2 (germline): SEHNR, FQNEAQ (reference sequence). CDR3 length: 11 residues. Trimming took 4 bases from V and 9 from J, leaving 9 bases between them. The CDR3 DNA is TGTGCCAGCAGCTCCGAGCAGCGCTACACCTTC. It yields the protein CASSSEQRYTF. Full variable domain (remainder filled in from reference TRBV7-9 and TRBJ1-2): DTGVSQNPRHKITKRGQNVTFRCDPISEHNRLYWYRQTLGQGPEFLTYFQNEAQLEKSRLLSDRFSAERPKGSFSTLEIQRTEQGDSAMYLCASSSEQRYTFGSGTRLTVV.

The rearrangement links TRBV11-2 to TRBJ1-4, with TRBD1 matching 7 bases. V dropped 6 bases and J dropped 6; count of bases not matched to a gene: 7. This CDR3 spans 14 amino acids. CDR1 SGHAT and CDR2 FQNNGV come from the germline V gene. CDR3 in DNA: TGTGCCAGCAGTGACAAAACAGGGGATGAAAAACTGTTTTTT. This gives the protein CASSDKTGDEKLFF.

The chain combines TRBV6-1 with TRBJ2-7, with D possibly TRBD1 on 6 matching bases. V was clipped by 7 bases and J by 0 bases, with 10 bases between them. CDR1 and CDR2 from the germline V gene are MNHNS and SASEGT. The CDR3 covers 13 residues. CDR3 protein: CASIGDISYEQYF. The CDR3 region has the DNA TGTGCCAGCATTGGGGACATCTCCTACGAGCAGTACTTC.

The rearrangement joins TRBV2 to TRBJ2-2, with a weak D call TRBD1 (6 bases). Germline CDR1 and CDR2: SNHLY and FYNNEI. V shed 5 bases and J shed 5 bases, with 15 bases lying between them. The CDR3 consists of 15 residues. In DNA form, the CDR3 reads TGTGCCAGCAGTCCGCCGGGACAAGGAACCGGGGAGCTGTTTTTT. This encodes CASSPPGQGTGELFF.

This chain links TRBV30 with TRBJ2-3; no definite D call. Trimming cost V 0 bases and J 0 bases, with 13 bases left between them. This CDR3 contains 16 residues. Germline V gene sequence: CDR1 GTSNPN, CDR2 SVGIG (reference sequence). The chain's CDR3 is CAWSVQGQESTDTQYF. The CDR3 DNA follows: TGTGCCTGGAGTGTACAAGGGCAGGAGAGCACAGATACGCAGTATTTT.

The rearrangement uses TRBV6-1 and TRBJ2-4; the match to TRBD2 covers 7 bases. V lost 2 bases, J lost 2 bases, and 6 bases stayed unmatched. In germline, CDR1 is MNHNS, CDR2 SASEGT. The CDR3 is 16 amino acids. The CDR3: CASSENGRGSKNIQYF. The CDR3 DNA is TGTGCCAGCAGTGAAAATGGGCGGGGGTCCAAAAACATTCAGTACTTC.

The rearrangement links TRBV5-1 to TRBJ2-7; D unresolved. With 5 bases removed from V and 6 bases from J, the gap between germline ends came to 12 bases. The CDR3 sequence is 12 residues long. Germline-derived CDR1 and CDR2 are SGHRS and YFSETQ. CDR3 region: CASRVWASEQYF. The CDR3 bases are TGCGCCAGCAGGGTGTGGGCGTCCGAGCAGTACTTC.

This clone was detected once. The same CDR3 also results from other DNA sequences found in this sample. This sequence joins TRBV5-1 and TRBJ2-7; 9 bases line up with TRBD2. CDR1 is SGHRS and CDR2 is YFSETQ in the germline V gene. The CDR3 length is 16 residues. The V gene end was trimmed by 4 bases and the J gene end by 7 bases; junction bases not matched to a gene: 15. The CDR3 coding sequence is TGCGCCAGCAGCCCGGGGAGCGGGAGGACCTCAAGGGAGCAGTACTTC. Translating it yields CASSPGSGRTSREQYF.

The chain carries TRBV19 and TRBJ2-1, with TRBD2 identical over 9 bases. The CDR3 has 15 residues. Germline V gene data show CDR1 as LNHDA and CDR2 as SQIVND (reference sequence). The ends lost 1 base at V and 9 bases at J; junction bases unmatched: 7. The CDR3 nucleotides read TGTGCCAGTAGTATAGGGGGCGGGAGGGCCGGTGAGCAGTTCTTC. Translated, it gives CASSIGGGRAGEQFF.

The chain carries TRBV7-8 and TRBJ1-4; 12 positions agree with TRBD1. The CDR3 runs 21 residues. The germline V gene has CDR1 SGHVS and CDR2 FQNEAQ. V lost 5 bases, J lost 0 bases, and 16 bases stayed unmatched. The CDR3 nucleotides are TGTGCCAGCAGCCGATCCGGGACAGGGGGCCCAAAAACCTCAACTAATGAAAAACTGTTTTTT. Its translation is CASSRSGTGGPKTSTNEKLFF.

The chain recombines TRBV4-3 with TRBJ1-4; unclear D gene. This CDR3 is 17 amino acids long. Germline V gene data show CDR1 as LGHNA and CDR2 as YSLEER. Trimming removed 0 bases from V and 6 bases from J, with 17 bases in between. CDR3 sequence: CASSQDRESGVDEKLFF. CDR3 nucleotide sequence: TGCGCCAGCAGCCAAGACCGAGAGTCGGGAGTGGATGAAAAACTGTTTTTT.

The V call is TRBV7-9, the J call TRBJ2-7; tentatively, D is TRBD1 or TRBD2 (5 bases each). The CDR3 runs 12 residues. Per germline, CDR1 SEHNR and CDR2 FQNEAQ (reference sequence). V was trimmed by 5 bases and J by 4 bases, leaving 9 bases between them. This CDR3 reads CASSPWGYEQYF. CDR3 DNA sequence: TGTGCCAGCAGCCCATGGGGGTACGAGCAGTACTTC.

CDR3 amino acids: CASTSEGPRGDEQFF. The CDR3 DNA reads as TGTGCCAGCACCTCTGAGGGGCCCCGAGGGGATGAGCAGTTCTTC. This chain uses TRBV6-6 with TRBJ2-1; D may match TRBD1 or TRBD2 (5 bases each). Germline V gene lookup returns CDR1 MNHNY and CDR2 SVGAGI (reference sequence). CDR3 length equals 15 residues. V lost 7 bases and J lost 8, with 21 bases in between.

In DNA form, the CDR3 reads TGCGCCAGCAGCTTGGCCGGGACAGCTAATGAAAAACTGTTTTTT. It specifies CASSLAGTANEKLFF. The chain employs TRBV5-1 and TRBJ1-4; 7 bases are shared with TRBD1. With 0 bases clipped from V and 3 bases from J, the junction kept 2 bases outside the gene matches. CDR3 length: 15 amino acids. CDR1 SGHRS and CDR2 YFSETQ come from the germline V gene.

The gene calls are TRBV28 and TRBJ2-7; tentatively, D is TRBD2 (5 bases). The CDR3 totals 14 residues. The germline CDR1 and CDR2 sequences are MDHEN and SYDVKM. Trimming shortened V by 2 bases and J by 4 bases, and 12 bases separated the two germline ends. CDR3: CASSLGRLSYEQYF. The DNA for the CDR3 is TGTGCCAGCAGTTTAGGGAGACTCTCTTACGAGCAGTACTTC. Full variable domain (missing parts from reference TRBV28 and TRBJ2-7): DVKVTQSSRYLVKRTGEKVFLECVQDMDHENMFWYRQDPGLGLRLIYFSYDVKMKEKGDIPEGYSVSREKKERFSLILESASTNQTSMYLCASSLGRLSYEQYFGPGTRLTVT.

The rearrangement links TRBV28 to TRBJ1-2; D is perhaps TRBD1 (5 bases). Germline CDR1 reads MDHEN; CDR2 reads SYDVKM. The CDR3 extends over 14 amino acids. The V gene lost 5 bases and the J gene lost 6 bases, with 16 bases spanning the gap. CDR3 amino acids: CASSTGPLEDGYTF. The CDR3 nucleotides are TGTGCCAGCAGTACGGGACCCTTGGAGGATGGCTACACCTTC.

This chain uses TRBV11-2 with TRBJ1-2, with D possibly being TRBD1 (5 bases). CDR3 size: 15 residues. CDR1 is SGHAT and CDR2 is FQNNGV in the germline V gene. The V end was cut by 4 bases, the J end by 1 base, with 13 bases between. CDR3 residues: CASSSAGQNNYGYTF. The CDR3 nucleotides read TGTGCCAGCAGCTCAGCAGGGCAAAATAACTATGGCTACACCTTC.

The chain has TRBV18 and TRBJ2-7, with 12 positions matching TRBD2. In germline, CDR1 is KGHSH, CDR2 LQKENI. The junction had 6 bases not matched to a gene; V was cut back by 4 bases and J by 5 bases. The CDR3 totals 15 residues. In DNA, the CDR3 is TGTGCCAGCTCACGTAGACTAGCGGGAGATCACGAGCAGTACTTC. It translates to CASSRRLAGDHEQYF.

In this sample, this clone turned up once. The chain carries TRBV7-2 and TRBJ1-2, with TRBD1 matching over 7 bases. The length of the CDR3 is 15 residues. With V trimmed by 2 bases and J by 7 bases, 10 bases remained unmatched. Germline values: CDR1 SGHTA, CDR2 FQGNSA. This chain's CDR3 is CASSLPVDREGGYTF. The CDR3 region has the DNA TGTGCCAGCAGCTTACCAGTTGACAGGGAGGGTGGCTACACCTTC.

The J gene is TRBJ2-2, the V gene TRBV5-6; D may be TRBD1 (5 bases). CDR1 SGHDT and CDR2 YYEEEE come from the germline V gene. V lost 3 bases to trimming and J lost 6 bases, with 9 bases between them. This CDR3 has 13 amino acids. In DNA form, the CDR3 reads TGTGCCAGCAGCTGGGGCCCTTCCGGGGAGCTGTTTTTT. Encoded protein: CASSWGPSGELFF.

This clone was picked up one time. The chain has TRBV15 and TRBJ2-5; D uncertain. V lost 9 bases to trimming and J lost 2 bases, with 7 bases between them. Germline CDR1 and CDR2: LNHNV and YYDKDF (reference sequence). CDR3 length: 11 residues. The CDR3 is CATGKQETQYF. DNA of the CDR3: TGTGCCACAGGGAAACAAGAGACCCAGTACTTC.

The J gene is TRBJ2-7, the V gene TRBV10-1, with D unresolved. V dropped 4 bases and J dropped 1 base, with 14 bases sitting between them. Germline-derived CDR1 and CDR2 are WNHNN and SYGVQD (reference sequence). The CDR3 has 15 residues. DNA for the CDR3: TGCGCCAGCAGTGCGCGGACGGGTCAATCCTACGAGCAGTACTTC. Its translation is CASSARTGQSYEQYF.

The chain has TRBV14 and TRBJ2-5; 7 bases match TRBD2. The CDR3 spans 15 residues. Unmatched junction bases numbered 8, after V lost 4 bases and J lost 3 bases. Per the germline V gene, CDR1 is SGHDN and CDR2 is FVKESK. The CDR3 bases are TGTGCCAGCAGCCGAAGGCGGGAGTCGGAAGAGACCCAGTACTTC. This gives the protein CASSRRRESEETQYF.

The chain is built from TRBV6-1 and TRBJ2-5; D might be TRBD1 (6 bases). The germline V and J ends were trimmed by 6 bases and 5 bases, with 19 bases remaining between them. Germline CDR1 is MNHNS and CDR2 is SASEGT. This CDR3 spans 15 amino acids. CDR3: CASRVETGRLETQYF. The CDR3 DNA follows: TGTGCCAGCAGGGTCGAGACAGGAAGGTTGGAGACCCAGTACTTC.